Listed below are T cell receptor beta chains from one sample, sequenced in a study of OX40 agonist ivuxolimab in advanced cancers. Using immunoSEQ multiplex PCR, the repertoire was profiled, and TCRdb retains in-frame clones only, with some absent. This sample has around 60,000 clones; 70% to 90% occur once, and the top ten carry approximately 0.61%. Sequencing was performed on CD4+ or CD8+ T cells sorted from blood, taken in a trial of the OX40 agonist ivuxolimab. The receptors were sampled from an adult with an advanced solid tumor such as melanoma, head and neck, liver or kidney cancer. CDR3s include the opening cysteine and the closing phenylalanine or tryptophan. D genes are given only for firm matches. Expanded clones are given a class, and other clones once, few, many or no size at all.

j_call	clone_size	v_call	d_call	cdr3_aa	cdr3_nt
TRBJ2-3	NA	TRBV9	TRBD2	CASSVMLAGTDTQYF	TGTGCCAGCAGCGTAATGCTAGCGGGCACAGATACGCAGTATTTT
TRBJ2-7	NA	TRBV18	NA	CASSPPDSYEQYF	TGTGCCAGCTCACCACCGGACAGCTACGAGCAGTACTTC
TRBJ2-7	NA	TRBV5-1	NA	CASSPHRGTEQYF	TGCGCCAGCAGCCCCCATCGAGGGACCGAGCAGTACTTC
TRBJ2-4	NA	TRBV2	NA	CASSEGQANIQYF	TGTGCCAGCAGTGAAGGACAGGCGAACATTCAGTACTTC
TRBJ2-1	NA	TRBV12-5	NA	CASVRVNEQFF	TGTGCTAGTGTTAGGGTGAATGAGCAGTTCTTC
TRBJ1-1	NA	TRBV7-9	TRBD1	CASSRTGDGNTEAFF	TGTGCCAGCAGCAGGACAGGGGATGGGAACACTGAAGCTTTCTTT
TRBJ2-3	NA	TRBV2	TRBD2	CASKAGGPTDTQYF	TGTGCCAGTAAAGCGGGAGGGCCCACAGATACGCAGTATTTT
TRBJ1-2	NA	TRBV6-6	NA	CASSRETGYTF	TGTGCCAGCAGTCGGGAGACTGGCTACACCTTC
TRBJ1-4	NA	TRBV25-1	NA	CASSDQDPGGKLFF	TGTGCCAGCAGTGATCAGGACCCTGGGGGAAAACTGTTTTTT
TRBJ2-1	NA	TRBV11-3	NA	CASSLPGVSYNEQFF	TGTGCCAGCAGCTTACCGGGAGTTTCCTACAATGAGCAGTTCTTC
TRBJ2-1	once	TRBV5-6	TRBD2	CASSSGLAGGPNEQFF	TGTGCCAGCAGCTCGGGACTAGCGGGAGGACCTAATGAGCAGTTCTTC
TRBJ2-1	few	TRBV28	TRBD2	CASSSIGLAGVWAYNEQFF	TGTGCCAGCAGTTCGATCGGTTTAGCGGGAGTCTGGGCCTACAATGAGCAGTTCTTC
TRBJ2-2	NA	TRBV15	NA	CATSRDNARAGELFF	TGTGCCACCAGCAGAGATAACGCTAGGGCCGGGGAGCTGTTTTTT
TRBJ2-3	once	TRBV5-1	TRBD2	CASSPPSRLAGNTDTQYF	TGCGCCAGCAGCCCCCCCTCCCGCCTAGCGGGAAACACAGATACGCAGTATTTT
TRBJ1-4	NA	TRBV6-5	NA	CASSYSWGATNEKLFF	TGTGCCAGCAGTTACTCGTGGGGTGCAACTAATGAAAAACTGTTTTTT
TRBJ2-7	NA	TRBV18	TRBD1	CASSPLGGVDYEQYF	TGTGCCAGCTCCCCCCTAGGGGGCGTTGATTACGAGCAGTACTTC
TRBJ1-3	NA	TRBV15	NA	CATSRGWGNSGNTIYF	TGTGCCACCAGCAGAGGCTGGGGAAACTCTGGAAACACCATATATTTT
TRBJ1-1	NA	TRBV29-1	NA	CSVESLLGLTEAFF	TGCAGCGTTGAGTCTTTATTGGGGCTCACTGAAGCTTTCTTT
TRBJ1-1	once	TRBV29-1	NA	CSVVWGAGTEAFF	TGCAGCGTCGTTTGGGGGGCAGGCACTGAAGCTTTCTTT
TRBJ2-5	NA	TRBV5-1	NA	CASSLRAIFGRRIAQETQYF	TGCGCCAGCAGCTTGAGGGCGATATTTGGGCGCCGGATAGCACAAGAGACCCAGTACTTC
TRBJ1-2	NA	TRBV20-1	NA	CSAPGRDGYTF	TGCAGTGCCCCTGGACGGGATGGCTACACCTTC
TRBJ2-7	NA	TRBV29-1	TRBD2	CSVASGGGYEQYF	TGCAGCGTAGCCAGCGGGGGAGGCTACGAGCAGTACTTC
TRBJ2-7	NA	TRBV5-6	NA	CASSLVSGDPYEQYF	TGTGCCAGCAGCTTGGTGTCAGGGGACCCCTACGAGCAGTACTTC
TRBJ2-7	NA	TRBV30	NA	CAWSKNYEQYF	TGTGCCTGGAGTAAAAACTACGAGCAGTACTTC
TRBJ2-7	NA	TRBV6-1	TRBD1	CASSVDRGYEQYF	TGTGCCAGCAGTGTGGACAGGGGTTACGAGCAGTACTTC
TRBJ1-1	NA	TRBV14	NA	CASSLGRIGSEAFF	TGTGCCAGCAGCCTCGGGCGAATTGGGTCTGAAGCTTTCTTT
TRBJ2-2	NA	TRBV5-4	NA	CASSFPNTGELFF	TGTGCCAGCAGCTTCCCGAACACCGGGGAGCTGTTTTTT
TRBJ2-4	NA	TRBV9	NA	CASSDSGPKNIQYF	TGTGCCAGCAGCGATAGCGGCCCCAAAAACATTCAGTACTTC
TRBJ2-7	NA	TRBV2	NA	CASKAGAYEQYF	TGTGCCAGCAAAGCAGGAGCCTACGAGCAGTACTTC
TRBJ2-1	NA	TRBV5-1	NA	CASSVTIRYYNEQFF	TGCGCCAGCAGCGTGACTATCAGGTACTACAATGAGCAGTTCTTC
TRBJ1-3	NA	TRBV5-1	TRBD1	CASSLSSPGGGNTIYF	TGCGCCAGCAGCTTGTCGTCCCCAGGGGGAGGAAACACCATATATTTT
TRBJ2-3	NA	TRBV11-2	NA	CASSFGGFTDTQYF	TGTGCCAGCAGCTTTGGCGGTTTCACAGATACGCAGTATTTT
TRBJ2-7	NA	TRBV7-8	NA	CASSPAVGEQYF	TGTGCCAGCAGCCCGGCTGTGGGGGAGCAGTACTTC
TRBJ2-7	NA	TRBV28	NA	CASSLSHLYEQYF	TGTGCCAGCAGTTTATCCCACTTATACGAGCAGTACTTC
TRBJ2-1	NA	TRBV15	NA	CATSRVRYNEQFF	TGTGCCACCAGCAGAGTTAGGTACAATGAGCAGTTCTTC
TRBJ2-1	NA	TRBV4-1	TRBD2	CASSQGQREATYNEQFF	TGCGCCAGCAGCCAAGGACAGCGGGAGGCCACCTACAATGAGCAGTTCTTC
TRBJ1-2	NA	TRBV5-6	TRBD1	CASSPGQTNYGYTF	TGTGCCAGCAGCCCGGGACAGACTAACTATGGCTACACCTTC
TRBJ2-7	NA	TRBV4-1	TRBD1	CASSQGSAGGYEQYF	TGCGCCAGCAGCCAAGGGTCTGCAGGGGGCTACGAGCAGTACTTC
TRBJ1-1	few	TRBV4-1	NA	CASSQVDMGLMNTEAFF	TGCGCCAGCAGCCAAGTGGACATGGGACTTATGAACACTGAAGCTTTCTTT
TRBJ2-2	NA	TRBV11-3	NA	CASSLDQTRDVFF	TGTGCCAGCAGCTTAGATCAAACAAGAGATGTGTTTTTT
TRBJ2-6	NA	TRBV2	NA	CASSEEGQIFGGANVLTF	TGTGCCAGCAGTGAAGAGGGGCAGATCTTTGGTGGGGCCAACGTCCTGACTTTC
TRBJ1-3	NA	TRBV12-2	NA	CASRALRTVSGNTIYF	TGTGCAAGTCGCGCCTTGAGGACGGTATCTGGAAACACCATATATTTT
TRBJ1-1	NA	TRBV7-9	NA	CASSPIRGFLNTEAFF	TGTGCCAGCAGTCCAATCCGGGGGTTCCTGAACACTGAAGCTTTCTTT
TRBJ2-5	NA	TRBV5-1	TRBD1	CASSLERRGTGVETQYF	TGCGCCAGCAGCTTGGAGAGGCGGGGGACAGGGGTCGAGACCCAGTACTTC
TRBJ1-1	NA	TRBV13	TRBD1	CASSPGTANTEAFF	TGTGCCAGCAGCCCTGGGACAGCGAACACTGAAGCTTTCTTT
TRBJ2-7	NA	TRBV5-4	TRBD2	CASSLAGLAGEYEQYF	TGTGCCAGCAGCTTGGCCGGTCTAGCGGGAGAATACGAGCAGTACTTC